This TCR beta chain is drawn from a study of cytomegalovirus exposure and HLA in healthy donors. About the research overall: Drawn from HLA-typed donors, tens of millions of unique TCRs were held in an early data release. Out of fewer than 500 genotyped donors, about 80% belonged to the Caucasian-associated ancestry cluster. Study-level points and caveats: A later analysis linked a missense variant in DCLRE1C to the trimming of TCR beta V and J genes.

PCR used 60 Vbeta primers and 13 Jbeta primers. Sequencing was performed with immunoSEQ multiplex PCR; in TCRdb, only in-frame clones are kept and a portion is missing. The sample consists of about 260,000 clones, roughly two thirds of them appearing once. When sampled, the donors appeared nominally healthy, though they likely had unrecorded immune exposures. Points on this clone: Its matching antigen is unknown.

The sample consisted of PBMCs. The sequence was collected from a female donor in good health and CMV-seronegative.

In DNA, the CDR3 is TGTGCCAGCAGCTTACGGGGTGGGAACACTGAAGCTTTCTTT. It translates to CASSLRGGNTEAFF. This chain uses TRBV11-2 with TRBJ1-1; D call uncertain. The CDR3 is made up of 14 amino acids. The V end was cut by 2 bases, the J end by 1 base, with 8 bases between. Germline-derived CDR1 and CDR2 are SGHAT and FQNNGV.